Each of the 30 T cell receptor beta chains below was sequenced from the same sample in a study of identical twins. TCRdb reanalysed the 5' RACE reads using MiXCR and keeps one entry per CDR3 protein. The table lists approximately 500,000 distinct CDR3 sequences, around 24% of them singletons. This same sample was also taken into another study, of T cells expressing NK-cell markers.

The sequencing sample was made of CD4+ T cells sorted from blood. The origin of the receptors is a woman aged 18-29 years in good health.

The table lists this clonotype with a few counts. In DNA, the CDR3 is TGTGCCAGCAGTGTCGGATTAGCGGGGTTCGAGCAGTTCTTC. Amino acids: CASSVGLAGFEQFF. The gene calls are TRBV6-1 and TRBJ2-1; 8 bases fit TRBD2. Germline CDR1 reads MNHNS; CDR2 reads SASEGT. The CDR3 extends over 14 amino acids. After removal of 4 bases from V and 10 bases from J, the junction contained 9 bases not matched to a gene.

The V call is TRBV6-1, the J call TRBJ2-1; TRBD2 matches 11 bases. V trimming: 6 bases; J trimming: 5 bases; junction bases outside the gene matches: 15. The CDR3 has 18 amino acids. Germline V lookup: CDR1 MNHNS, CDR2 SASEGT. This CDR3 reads CASSRPRLAGRVDNEQFF. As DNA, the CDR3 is TGTGCCAGCAGCAGGCCCCGACTAGCGGGAAGAGTCGACAATGAGCAGTTCTTC.

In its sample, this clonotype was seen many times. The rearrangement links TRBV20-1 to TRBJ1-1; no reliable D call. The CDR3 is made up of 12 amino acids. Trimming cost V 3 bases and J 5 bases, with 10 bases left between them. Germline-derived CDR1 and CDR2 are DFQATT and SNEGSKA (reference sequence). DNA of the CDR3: TGCAGTGCTAGCCGGGGTAGGACTGAAGCTTTCTTT. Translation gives CSASRGRTEAFF.

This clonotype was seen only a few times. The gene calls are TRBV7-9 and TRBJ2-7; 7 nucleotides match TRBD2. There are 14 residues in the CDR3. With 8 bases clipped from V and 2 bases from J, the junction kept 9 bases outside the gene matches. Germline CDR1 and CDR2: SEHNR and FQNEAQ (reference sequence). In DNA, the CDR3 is TGTGCCAGCGCCATCAGTGGGGGGGCCTACGAGCAGTACTTC. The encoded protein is CASAISGGAYEQYF.

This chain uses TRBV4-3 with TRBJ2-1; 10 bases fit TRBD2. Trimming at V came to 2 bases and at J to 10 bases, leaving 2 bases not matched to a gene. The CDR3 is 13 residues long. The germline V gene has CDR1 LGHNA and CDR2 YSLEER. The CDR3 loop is CASSQPGLAEQFF. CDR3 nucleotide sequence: TGCGCCAGCAGCCAACCGGGACTAGCGGAGCAGTTCTTC.

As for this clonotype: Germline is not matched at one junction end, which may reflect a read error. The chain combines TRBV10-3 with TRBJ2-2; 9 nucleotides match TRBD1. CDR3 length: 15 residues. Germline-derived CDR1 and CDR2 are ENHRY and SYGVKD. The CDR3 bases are TGTGCCATCAGGGGGACAGGGCGCGGGACCGGGCAGCTGTTTTTT. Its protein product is CAIRGTGRGTGQLFF.

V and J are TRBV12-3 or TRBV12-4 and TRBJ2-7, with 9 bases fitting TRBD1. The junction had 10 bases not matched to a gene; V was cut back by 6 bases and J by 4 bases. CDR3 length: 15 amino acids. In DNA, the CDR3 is TGTGCCAGCAGAAACTCCGGGACAGGGAAATACGAGCAGTACTTC. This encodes CASRNSGTGKYEQYF.

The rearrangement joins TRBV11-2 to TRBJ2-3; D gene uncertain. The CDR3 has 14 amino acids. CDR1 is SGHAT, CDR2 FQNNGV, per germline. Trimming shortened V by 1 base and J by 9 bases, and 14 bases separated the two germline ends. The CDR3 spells CASSLATSGSTQYF. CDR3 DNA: TGTGCCAGCAGCTTAGCCACCTCGGGCTCCACGCAGTATTTT. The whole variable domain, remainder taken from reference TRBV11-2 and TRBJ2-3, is EAGVAQSPRYKIIEKRQSVAFWCNPISGHATLYWYQQILGQGPKLLIQFQNNGVVDDSQLPKDRFSAERLKGVDSTLKIQPAKLEDSAVYLCASSLATSGSTQYFGPGTRLTVL.

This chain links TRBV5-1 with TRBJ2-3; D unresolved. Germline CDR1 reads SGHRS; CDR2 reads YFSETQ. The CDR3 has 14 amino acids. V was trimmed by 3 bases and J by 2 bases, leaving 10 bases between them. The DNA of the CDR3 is TGCGCCAGCAGCTCTAATAAGCCCACAGATACGCAGTATTTT. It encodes CASSSNKPTDTQYF.

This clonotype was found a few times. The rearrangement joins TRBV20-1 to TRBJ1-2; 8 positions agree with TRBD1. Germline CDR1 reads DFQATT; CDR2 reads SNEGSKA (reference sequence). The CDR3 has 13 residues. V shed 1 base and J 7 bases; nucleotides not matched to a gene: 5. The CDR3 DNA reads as TGCAGTGCTAGAGGGCCAGGGGGCTCTGGCTACACCTTC. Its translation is CSARGPGGSGYTF.

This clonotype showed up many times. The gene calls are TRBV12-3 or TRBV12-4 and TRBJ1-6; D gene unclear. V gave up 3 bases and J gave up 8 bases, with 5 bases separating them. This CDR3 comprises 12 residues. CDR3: CASSFRYSPLHF. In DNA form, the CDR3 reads TGTGCCAGCAGTTTCCGGTATTCACCCCTCCACTTT.

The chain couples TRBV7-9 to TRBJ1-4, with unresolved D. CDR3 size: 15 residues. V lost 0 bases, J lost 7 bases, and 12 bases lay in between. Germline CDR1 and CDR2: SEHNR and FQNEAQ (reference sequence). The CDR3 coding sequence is TGTGCCAGCAGCTTAGCCCTATTTTCTGGTGAAAAACTGTTTTTT. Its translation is CASSLALFSGEKLFF.

CDR3 DNA: TGTGCCAGCAGCCGTACAGGGTTGGGGCAGTTCTTC. Amino acid sequence: CASSRTGLGQFF. The chain couples TRBV12-3 or TRBV12-4 to TRBJ2-1; tentative D call: TRBD1 (6 bases). Trimming cost V 6 bases and J 12 bases, with 15 bases left between them. The CDR3 totals 12 residues.

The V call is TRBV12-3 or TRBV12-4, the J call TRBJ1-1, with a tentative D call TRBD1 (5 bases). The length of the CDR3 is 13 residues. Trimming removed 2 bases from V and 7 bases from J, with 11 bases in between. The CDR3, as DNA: TGTGCCAGCAGTTTAAGAGGGGCCAGTGAAGCTTTCTTT. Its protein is CASSLRGASEAFF.

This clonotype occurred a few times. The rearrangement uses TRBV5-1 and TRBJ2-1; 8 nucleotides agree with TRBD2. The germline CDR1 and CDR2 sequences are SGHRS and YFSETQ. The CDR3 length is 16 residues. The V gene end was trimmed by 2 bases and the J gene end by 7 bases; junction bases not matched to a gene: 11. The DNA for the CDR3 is TGCGCCAGCAGCTTTGTAATAGCGGGACTAGGGAATGAGCAGTTCTTC. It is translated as CASSFVIAGLGNEQFF.

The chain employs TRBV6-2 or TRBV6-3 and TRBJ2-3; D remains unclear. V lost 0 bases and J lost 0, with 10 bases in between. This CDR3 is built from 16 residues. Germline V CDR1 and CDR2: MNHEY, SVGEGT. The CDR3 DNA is TGTGCCAGCAGTTACTCCCCGAGACAAAGCACAGATACGCAGTATTTT. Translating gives CASSYSPRQSTDTQYF.

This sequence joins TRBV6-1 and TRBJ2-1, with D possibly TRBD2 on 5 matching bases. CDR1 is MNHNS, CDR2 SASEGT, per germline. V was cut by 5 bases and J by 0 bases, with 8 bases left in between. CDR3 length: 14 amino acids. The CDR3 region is CASSLARSYNEQFF. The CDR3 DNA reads TGTGCCAGCAGTTTAGCGCGCTCCTACAATGAGCAGTTCTTC.

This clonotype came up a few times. The CDR3 nucleotides are TGTGCCAGCAGCTTGGGGGGTTACTCTGGGGCCAACGTCCTGACTTTC. This codes for CASSLGGYSGANVLTF. This rearrangement joins TRBV11-2 to TRBJ2-6; D may be TRBD2 (6 bases). This CDR3 contains 16 residues. With 3 bases removed from V and 0 bases from J, the gap between germline ends came to 9 bases. CDR1 and CDR2 (germline): SGHAT, FQNNGV. Together with reference TRBV11-2 and TRBJ2-6, the CDR3 gives the full variable domain: EAGVAQSPRYKIIEKRQSVAFWCNPISGHATLYWYQQILGQGPKLLIQFQNNGVVDDSQLPKDRFSAERLKGVDSTLKIQPAKLEDSAVYLCASSLGGYSGANVLTFGAGSRLTVL.

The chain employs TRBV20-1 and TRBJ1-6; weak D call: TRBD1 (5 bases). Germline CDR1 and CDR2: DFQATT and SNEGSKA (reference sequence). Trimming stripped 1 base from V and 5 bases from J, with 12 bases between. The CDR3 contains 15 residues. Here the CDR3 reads CSARVGTGDNSPLHF. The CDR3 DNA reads TGCAGTGCTAGAGTGGGGACTGGGGATAATTCACCCCTCCACTTT.

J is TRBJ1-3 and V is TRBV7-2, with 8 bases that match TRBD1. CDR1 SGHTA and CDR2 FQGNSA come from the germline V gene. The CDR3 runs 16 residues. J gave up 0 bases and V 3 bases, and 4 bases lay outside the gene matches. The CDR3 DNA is TGTGCCAGCAGCTTTACAGGGGGGGCCTCTGGAAACACCATATATTTT. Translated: CASSFTGGASGNTIYF.

The CDR3 reads CASRIGMGTDTQYF. The CDR3 DNA sequence: TGTGCCAGCCGGATAGGTATGGGCACAGATACGCAGTATTTT. This chain joins TRBV6-1 and TRBJ2-3; D not certain. The CDR3 extends over 14 amino acids. Germline loops: CDR1 MNHNS, CDR2 SASEGT. The germline V and J ends were trimmed by 8 bases and 1 base, with 13 bases remaining between them.

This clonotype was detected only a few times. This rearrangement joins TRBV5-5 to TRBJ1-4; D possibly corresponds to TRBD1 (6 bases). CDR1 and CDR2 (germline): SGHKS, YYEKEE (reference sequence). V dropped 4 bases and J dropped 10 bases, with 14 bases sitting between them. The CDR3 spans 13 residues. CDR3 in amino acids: CASSGNREGKLFF. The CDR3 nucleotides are TGTGCCAGCAGCGGTAACAGGGAGGGAAAACTGTTTTTT.

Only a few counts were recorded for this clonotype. The DNA for the CDR3 is TGTGCCAGTAGTTCAGGGATGGACACTGAAGCTTTCTTT. Amino acid sequence: CASSSGMDTEAFF. The rearrangement links TRBV19 to TRBJ1-1; D possibly corresponds to TRBD1 (5 bases). The germline V and J ends were trimmed by 5 bases and 3 bases, with 10 bases remaining between them. The CDR3 runs 13 residues. Per germline, CDR1 LNHDA and CDR2 SQIVND (reference sequence).

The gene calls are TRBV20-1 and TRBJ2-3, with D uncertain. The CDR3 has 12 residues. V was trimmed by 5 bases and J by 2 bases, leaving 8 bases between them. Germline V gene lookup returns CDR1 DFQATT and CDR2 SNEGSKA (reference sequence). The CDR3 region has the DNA TGCAGTGCTGCAGCCGACACAGATACGCAGTATTTT. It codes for CSAAADTDTQYF.

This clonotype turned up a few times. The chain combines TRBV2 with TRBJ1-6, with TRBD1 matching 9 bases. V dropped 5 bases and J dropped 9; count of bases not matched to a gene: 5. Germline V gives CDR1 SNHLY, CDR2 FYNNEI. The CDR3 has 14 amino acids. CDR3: CASSSTGQGSPLHF. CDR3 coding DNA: TGTGCCAGCAGTTCCACGGGACAGGGTTCACCCCTCCACTTT. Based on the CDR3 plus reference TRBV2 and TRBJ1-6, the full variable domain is EPEVTQTPSHQVTQMGQEVILRCVPISNHLYFYWYRQILGQKVEFLVSFYNNEISEKSEIFDDQFSVERPDGSNFTLKIRSTKLEDSAMYFCASSSTGQGSPLHFGNGTRLTVT.

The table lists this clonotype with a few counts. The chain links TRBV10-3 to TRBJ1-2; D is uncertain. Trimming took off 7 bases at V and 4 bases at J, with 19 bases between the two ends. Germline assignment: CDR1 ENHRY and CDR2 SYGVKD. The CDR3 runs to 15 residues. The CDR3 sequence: CAITKGSPNTYGYTF. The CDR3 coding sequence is TGTGCCATCACCAAAGGGAGCCCCAATACCTATGGCTACACCTTC.

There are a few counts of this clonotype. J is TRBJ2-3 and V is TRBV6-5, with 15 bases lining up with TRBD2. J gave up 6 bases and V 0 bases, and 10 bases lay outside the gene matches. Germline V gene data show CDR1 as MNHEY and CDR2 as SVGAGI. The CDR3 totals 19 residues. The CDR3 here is CASSYSWTSGRAAPDTQYF. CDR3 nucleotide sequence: TGTGCCAGCAGTTACTCATGGACTAGCGGGAGGGCCGCCCCCGATACGCAGTATTTT.

CDR3 nucleotide sequence: TGTGCCAGCAGTACTAGCGGGGCGGACCTCCTCGGCGAGCAGTACTTC. Amino acid sequence: CASSTSGADLLGEQYF. The chain has TRBV6-5 and TRBJ2-7; 10 bases fit TRBD2. CDR1 is MNHEY and CDR2 is SVGAGI in the germline V gene. The J segment lost 6 bases and the V segment lost 5 bases, leaving 13 bases of the junction unmatched. The CDR3 length is 16 residues.

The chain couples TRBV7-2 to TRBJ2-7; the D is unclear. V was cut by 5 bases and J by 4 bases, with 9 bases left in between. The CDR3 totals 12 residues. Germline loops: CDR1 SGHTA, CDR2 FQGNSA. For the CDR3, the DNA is TGTGCCAGCAGCCCTGCGGCGTACGAGCAGTACTTC. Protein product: CASSPAAYEQYF.

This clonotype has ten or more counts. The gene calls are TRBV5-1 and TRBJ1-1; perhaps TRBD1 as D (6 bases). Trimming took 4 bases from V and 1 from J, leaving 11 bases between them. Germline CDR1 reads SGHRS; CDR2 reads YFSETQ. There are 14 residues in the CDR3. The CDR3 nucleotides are TGCGCCAGCAGCCTTTCGGGACAGAACACTGAAGCTTTCTTT. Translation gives CASSLSGQNTEAFF.